This TCR beta chain was identified in a study of identifying expanded T cells in peripheral blood (dated by TCRdb to about 2019). Some background on the complete study: Technical replicates were generated by sequencing separate aliquots of the same genomic DNA pool, with four replicates compared pairwise.

Overall results and qualifications from the work: The beta-binomial model significantly reduced the number of clones called differentially abundant and the false-positive rate across all healthy-donor time intervals. It was expected by the authors that biological variance in healthy repertoires might increase further over much longer intervals, such as months to years. About 1.1 differentially abundant clones were flagged by the binomial model between technical replicates, whereas about 15 and 18 were flagged over approximately two weeks and four weeks, respectively. In all healthy donors, the variance in clone template counts between samples taken two weeks apart rose significantly as total template count increased.

Spanning cysteine to phenylalanine, the CDR3 consists of 16 amino acids. Only the CDR3 DNA is retained, 48 bases long and in frame from the first base. V loses 5 bases at its end and J loses 7 bases; junction bases beyond the gene matches: 11. CDR1 and CDR2 are drawn from the germline V gene: SGHTA, FQGNSA. No immune events, such as infections, were documented for the healthy donors during the collection period. To calibrate time-dependent variance in a beta-binomial model of T-cell clone differential abundance, blood repertoires from healthy donors were used as a training cohort. The training cohort comprised approximately 10 healthy donors, 3 female and 7 male. The donors were between roughly 25 and 70 years old, with an average age of about 40 years. Whole blood from each healthy donor was obtained from a commercial supplier and was collected at three time points 2 to 3 weeks apart. Genomic DNA was extracted from unsorted whole blood for immunosequencing.

As concerns this clone: No cognate antigen has been identified for it. The sample holds no much larger clone one base away, and base qualities are not on file.

TCRbeta CDR3 regions were profiled by bias-controlled multiplex PCR amplification of genomic DNA with the immunoSEQ Assay. On the authors' methods: The absolute abundance of each unique TCRbeta CDR3 region was quantified after sequences were collapsed and filtered. Differential abundance was tested with a binomial (Fisher-equivalent) model and with a beta-binomial model adding time-dependent variance fitted from healthy donors. Clones with fewer than 5 combined templates were removed, and differential abundance was called for clones with a Benjamini-Hochberg FDR below 0.01. In the beta-binomial model, variance was expressed as a function of the total template count across the two samples, in the form v = (b*log(k)+a)^2. Drawn from immuneACCESS, this table holds only the in-frame rearrangements with V and J called that TCRdb kept. Clones are partly lost; checked studies trace under half to an unresolved V gene and leave the rest unexplained. V, J and clone size are taken as reported in that table, and D and trimming were inferred from the DNA itself. This sample is represented by around 94,000 clones; 70% to 90% of them were singletons. The ten top clones hold around 4.3% of the sample.

The rearranged segments are TRBV7-2 and TRBJ1-6; TRBD1 lines up with 7 middle nucleotides. What was sequenced was blood. This sequence was found in a person between 18 and 75 years old in good health. The CDR3 reads CASSQFIRGQNSPLHF. The DNA sequence is as follows: TGTGCCAGCAGCCAATTTATTAGGGGGCAGAATTCACCCCTCCACTTT.